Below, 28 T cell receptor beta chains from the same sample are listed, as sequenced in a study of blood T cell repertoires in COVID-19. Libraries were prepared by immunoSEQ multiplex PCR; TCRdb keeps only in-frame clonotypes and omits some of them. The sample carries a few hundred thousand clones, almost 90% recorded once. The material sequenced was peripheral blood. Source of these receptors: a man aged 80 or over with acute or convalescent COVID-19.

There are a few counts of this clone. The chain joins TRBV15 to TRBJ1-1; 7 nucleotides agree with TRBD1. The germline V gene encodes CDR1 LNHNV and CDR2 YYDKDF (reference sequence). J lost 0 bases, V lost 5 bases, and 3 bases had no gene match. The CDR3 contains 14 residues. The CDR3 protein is CATSQQGLNTEAFF. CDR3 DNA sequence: TGTGCCACCAGCCAACAGGGGCTGAACACTGAAGCTTTCTTT.

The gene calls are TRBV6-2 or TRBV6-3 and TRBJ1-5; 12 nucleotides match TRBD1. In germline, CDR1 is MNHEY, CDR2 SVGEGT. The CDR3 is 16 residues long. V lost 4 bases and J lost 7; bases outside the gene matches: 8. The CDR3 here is CASSSGTGGASQPQHF. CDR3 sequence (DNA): TGTGCCAGCAGTTCCGGGACAGGGGGCGCGAGCCAGCCCCAGCATTTT.

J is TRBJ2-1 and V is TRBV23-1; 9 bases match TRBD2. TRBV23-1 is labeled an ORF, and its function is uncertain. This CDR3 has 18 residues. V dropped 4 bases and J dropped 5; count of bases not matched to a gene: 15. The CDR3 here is CASSRARAASGKDNEQFF. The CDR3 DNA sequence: TGCGCCAGCAGTCGGGCCAGGGCGGCTAGCGGGAAGGACAATGAGCAGTTCTTC.

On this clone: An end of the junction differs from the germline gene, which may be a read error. The CDR3 coding sequence is TGTGCCAGCAGCAAAGAGTCCAGCGGGATAGACAATGAGCAGTTCTTC. Protein sequence: CASSKESSGIDNEQFF. This rearrangement joins TRBV3-1 (or the pseudogene TRBV3-2) to TRBJ2-1; TRBD2 agrees at 7 bases. This CDR3 has 16 amino acids. Looked up from germline, CDR1 is LGHDT and CDR2 is YNNKEL (reference sequence).

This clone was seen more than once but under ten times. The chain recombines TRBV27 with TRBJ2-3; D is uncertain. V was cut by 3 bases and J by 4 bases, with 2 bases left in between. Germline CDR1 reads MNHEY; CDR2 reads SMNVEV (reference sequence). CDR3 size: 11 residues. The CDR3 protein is CASSFSDTQYF. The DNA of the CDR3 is TGTGCCAGCAGTTTCTCAGATACGCAGTATTTT.

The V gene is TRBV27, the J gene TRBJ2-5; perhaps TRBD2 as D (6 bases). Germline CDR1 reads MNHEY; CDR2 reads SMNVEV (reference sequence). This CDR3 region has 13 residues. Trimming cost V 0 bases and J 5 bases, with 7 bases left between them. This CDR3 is CASSLSGRETQYF. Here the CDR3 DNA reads TGTGCCAGCAGTTTATCGGGGAGGGAGACCCAGTACTTC.

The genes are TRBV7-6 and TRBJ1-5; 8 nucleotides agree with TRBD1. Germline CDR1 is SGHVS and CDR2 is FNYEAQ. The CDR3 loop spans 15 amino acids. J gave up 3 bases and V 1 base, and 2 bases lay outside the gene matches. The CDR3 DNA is TGTGCCAGCAGCTTAGGGACAGGGATCAATCAGCCCCAGCATTTT. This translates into CASSLGTGINQPQHF.

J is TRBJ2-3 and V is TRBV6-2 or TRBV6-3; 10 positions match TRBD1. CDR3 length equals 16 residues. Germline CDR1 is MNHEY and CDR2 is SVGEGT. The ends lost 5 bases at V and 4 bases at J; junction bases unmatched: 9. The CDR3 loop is CASSTFRDRGSDTQYF. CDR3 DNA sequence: TGTGCCAGCAGTACTTTCCGGGACAGGGGTTCAGATACGCAGTATTTT.

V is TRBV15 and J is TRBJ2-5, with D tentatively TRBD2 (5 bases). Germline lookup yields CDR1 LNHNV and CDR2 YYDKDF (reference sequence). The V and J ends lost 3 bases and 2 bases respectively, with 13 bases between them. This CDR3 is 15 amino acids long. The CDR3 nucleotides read TGTGCCACCAGCAGGGAACCGGGAACTCAAGAGACCCAGTACTTC. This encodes CATSREPGTQETQYF. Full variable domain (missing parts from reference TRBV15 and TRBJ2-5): DAMVIQNPRYQVTQFGKPVTLSCSQTLNHNVMYWYQQKSSQAPKLLFHYYDKDFNNEADTPDNFQSRRPNTSFCFLDIRSPGLGDTAMYLCATSREPGTQETQYFGPGTRLLVL.

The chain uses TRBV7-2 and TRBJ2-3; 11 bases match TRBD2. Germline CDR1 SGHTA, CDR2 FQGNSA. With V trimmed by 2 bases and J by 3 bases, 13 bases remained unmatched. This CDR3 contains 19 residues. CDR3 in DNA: TGTGCCAGCAGCTTAAGGCTAGCGGGAGGAACGGTGGGGACAGATACGCAGTATTTT. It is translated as CASSLRLAGGTVGTDTQYF.

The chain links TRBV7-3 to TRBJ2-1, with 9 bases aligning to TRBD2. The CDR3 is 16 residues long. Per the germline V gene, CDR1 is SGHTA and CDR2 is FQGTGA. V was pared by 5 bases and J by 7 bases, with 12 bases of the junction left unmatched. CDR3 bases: TGTGCCAGCAGCCGAAGCGTCGGTAGCGGGAGAAATGAGCAGTTCTTC. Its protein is CASSRSVGSGRNEQFF.

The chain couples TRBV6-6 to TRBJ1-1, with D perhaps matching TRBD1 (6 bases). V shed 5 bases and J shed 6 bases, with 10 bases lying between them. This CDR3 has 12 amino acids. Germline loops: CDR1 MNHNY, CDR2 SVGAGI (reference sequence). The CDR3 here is CASSPQGSEAFF. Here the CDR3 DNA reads TGTGCCAGCAGTCCACAGGGTTCTGAAGCTTTCTTT.

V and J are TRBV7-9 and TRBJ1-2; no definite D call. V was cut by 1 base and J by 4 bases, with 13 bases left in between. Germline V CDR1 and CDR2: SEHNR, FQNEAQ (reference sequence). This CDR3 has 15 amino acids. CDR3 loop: CASSLVAAGGYGYTF. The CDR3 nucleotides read TGTGCCAGCAGCTTAGTAGCAGCCGGTGGCTATGGCTACACCTTC.

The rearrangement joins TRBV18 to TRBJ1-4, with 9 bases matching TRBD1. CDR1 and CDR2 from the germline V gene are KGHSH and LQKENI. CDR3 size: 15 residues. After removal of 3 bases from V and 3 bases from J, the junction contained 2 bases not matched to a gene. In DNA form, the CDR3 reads TGTGCCAGCTCACCCGGGACAGGGCCTAATGAAAAACTGTTTTTT. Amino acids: CASSPGTGPNEKLFF.

This CDR3 reads CASSITLRGGPQHF. In DNA form, the CDR3 reads TGTGCCAGTAGTATAACGTTGAGGGGAGGGCCCCAGCATTTT. The chain carries TRBV19 and TRBJ1-5, with a tentative D call TRBD1 (5 bases). This CDR3 region has 14 residues. Trimming removed 2 bases from V and 9 bases from J, with 14 bases in between. CDR1 is LNHDA and CDR2 is SQIVND in the germline V gene (reference sequence).

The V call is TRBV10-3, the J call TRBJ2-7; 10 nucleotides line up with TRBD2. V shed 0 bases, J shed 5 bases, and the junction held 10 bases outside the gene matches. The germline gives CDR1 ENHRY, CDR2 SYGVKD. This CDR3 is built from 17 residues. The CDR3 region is CAISESSGRISTHEQYF. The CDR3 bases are TGTGCCATCAGTGAGTCTAGCGGGAGGATTAGTACCCACGAGCAGTACTTC.

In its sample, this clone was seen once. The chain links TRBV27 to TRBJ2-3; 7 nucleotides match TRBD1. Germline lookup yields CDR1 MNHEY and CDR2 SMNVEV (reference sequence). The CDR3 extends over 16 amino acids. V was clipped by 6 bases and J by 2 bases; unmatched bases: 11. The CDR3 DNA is TGTGCCAGCAGGGTTTGGGGGACAGAAAACACAGATACGCAGTATTTT. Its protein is CASRVWGTENTDTQYF.

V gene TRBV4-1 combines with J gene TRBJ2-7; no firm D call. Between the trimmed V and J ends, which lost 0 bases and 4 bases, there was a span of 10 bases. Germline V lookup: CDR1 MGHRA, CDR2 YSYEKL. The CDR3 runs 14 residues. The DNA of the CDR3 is TGCGCCAGCAGCCAAGAGGGTAGCTGGTACGAGCAGTACTTC. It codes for CASSQEGSWYEQYF.

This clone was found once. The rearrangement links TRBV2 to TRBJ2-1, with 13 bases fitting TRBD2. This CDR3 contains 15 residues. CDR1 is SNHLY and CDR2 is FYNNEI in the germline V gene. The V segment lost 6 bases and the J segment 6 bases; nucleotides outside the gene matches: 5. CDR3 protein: CASRAGTSGVNEQFF. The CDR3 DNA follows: TGTGCCAGCAGGGCCGGGACTAGCGGGGTCAATGAGCAGTTCTTC.

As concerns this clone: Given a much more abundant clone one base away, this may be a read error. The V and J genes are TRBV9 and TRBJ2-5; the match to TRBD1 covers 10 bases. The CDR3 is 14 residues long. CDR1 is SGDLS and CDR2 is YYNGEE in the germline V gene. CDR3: CAGSGDRGQETQYF. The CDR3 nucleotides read TGTGCCGGCAGCGGAGACAGGGGGCAGGAGACCCAGTACTTC.

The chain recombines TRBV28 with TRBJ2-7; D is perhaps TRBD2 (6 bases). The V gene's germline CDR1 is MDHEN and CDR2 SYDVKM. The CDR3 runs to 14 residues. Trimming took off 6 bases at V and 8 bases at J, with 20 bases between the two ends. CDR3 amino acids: CASSQPGDQKKQYF. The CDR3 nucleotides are TGTGCCAGCAGCCAACCGGGGGACCAAAAGAAGCAGTACTTC.

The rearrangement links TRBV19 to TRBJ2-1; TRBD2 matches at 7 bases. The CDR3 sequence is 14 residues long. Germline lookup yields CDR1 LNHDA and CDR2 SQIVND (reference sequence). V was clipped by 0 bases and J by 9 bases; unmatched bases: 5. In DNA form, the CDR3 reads TGTGCCAGTAGTATAGACGCGGGAGTCGGTGAGCAGTTCTTC. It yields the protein CASSIDAGVGEQFF.

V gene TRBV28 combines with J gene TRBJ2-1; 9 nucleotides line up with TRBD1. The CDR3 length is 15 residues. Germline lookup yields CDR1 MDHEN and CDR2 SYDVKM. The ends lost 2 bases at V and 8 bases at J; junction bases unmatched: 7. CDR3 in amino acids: CASSLPGQGEDEQFF. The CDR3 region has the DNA TGTGCCAGCAGTTTACCGGGACAGGGAGAAGATGAGCAGTTCTTC.

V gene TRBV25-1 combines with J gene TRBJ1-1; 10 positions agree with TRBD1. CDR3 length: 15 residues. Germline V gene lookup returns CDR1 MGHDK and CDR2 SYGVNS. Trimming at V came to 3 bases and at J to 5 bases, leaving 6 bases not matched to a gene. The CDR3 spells CASSDPRTGGTEAFF. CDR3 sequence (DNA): TGTGCCAGCAGTGATCCTCGGACAGGGGGGACTGAAGCTTTCTTT.

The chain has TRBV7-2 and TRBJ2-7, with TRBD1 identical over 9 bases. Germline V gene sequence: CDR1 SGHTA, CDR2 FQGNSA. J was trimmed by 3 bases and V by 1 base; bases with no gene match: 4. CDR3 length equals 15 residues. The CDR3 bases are TGTGCCAGCAGCTTAGAGGGGACAGGGATCTACGAGCAGTACTTC. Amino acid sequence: CASSLEGTGIYEQYF.

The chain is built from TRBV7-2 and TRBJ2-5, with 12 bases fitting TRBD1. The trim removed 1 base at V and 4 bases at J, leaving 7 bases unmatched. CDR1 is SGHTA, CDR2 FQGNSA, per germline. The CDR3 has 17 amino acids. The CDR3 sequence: CASSLVGDRGRRETQYF. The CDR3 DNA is TGTGCCAGCAGCTTAGTTGGGGACAGGGGGCGCCGAGAGACCCAGTACTTC.

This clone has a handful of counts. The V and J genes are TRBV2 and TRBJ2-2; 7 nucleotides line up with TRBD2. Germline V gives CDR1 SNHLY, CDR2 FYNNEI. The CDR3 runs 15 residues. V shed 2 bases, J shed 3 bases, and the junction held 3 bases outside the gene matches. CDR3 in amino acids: CASSETSADTGELFF. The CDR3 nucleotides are TGTGCCAGCAGTGAAACTAGCGCCGACACCGGGGAGCTGTTTTTT.

The CDR3 reads CSASVGEELTGEQYF. CDR3 DNA sequence: TGCAGTGCTAGTGTGGGGGAGGAGCTCACGGGGGAGCAGTACTTC. The V gene is TRBV20-1, the J gene TRBJ2-7, with D possibly matching TRBD2 (6 bases). Germline CDR1 DFQATT, CDR2 SNEGSKA (reference sequence). The V end lost 3 bases, the J end lost 7 bases, and 22 bases lay between the germline ends. The CDR3 sequence is 15 residues long.